A single sample is the source of the 30 T cell receptor beta chains below, sequenced in a study of preoperative IRX-2 immunotherapy in early breast cancer. Treatment defined: preoperative locoregional IRX-2 cytokine immunotherapy. Produced via immunoSEQ multiplex PCR; TCRdb's table is partial and in-frame only. The sample includes some 30,000 clones, under 85% seen only once; the top ten take roughly 2.5%. The sample here was lymph node tissue, taken from a patient treated with IRX-2 immunotherapy. These TCRs come from a human donor with breast cancer.

The J gene is TRBJ2-1, the V gene TRBV6-4; 10 nucleotides line up with TRBD2. The CDR3 spans 15 residues. The junction had 1 base not matched to a gene; V was cut back by 3 bases and J by 2 bases. Germline V CDR1 and CDR2: MRHNA, SNTAGT. CDR3 amino acids: CASSETSGPYNEQFF. The CDR3 DNA sequence: TGTGCCAGCAGTGAGACTAGCGGGCCCTACAATGAGCAGTTCTTC.

V is TRBV28 and J is TRBJ1-5, with D perhaps matching TRBD1 (5 bases). The CDR3 sequence is 12 residues long. Trimming left V 5 bases short and J 4 bases short, with 6 bases between. In germline, CDR1 is MDHEN, CDR2 SYDVKM. The CDR3 sequence is CASSGGNQPQHF. Written as DNA, the CDR3 is TGTGCCAGCAGTGGGGGAAATCAGCCCCAGCATTTT.

The rearrangement uses TRBV7-6 and TRBJ1-4; D perhaps matches TRBD1 (6 bases). The CDR3 sequence is 15 residues long. Between the trimmed V and J ends, which lost 5 bases and 4 bases, there was a span of 14 bases. CDR1 SGHVS and CDR2 FNYEAQ come from the germline V gene. CDR3 DNA: TGTGCCAGCAGCAAAACAGGGTCCCATAATGAAAAACTGTTTTTT. Translating gives CASSKTGSHNEKLFF.

The chain links TRBV6-8 to TRBJ1-5; 8 bases agree with TRBD1. This CDR3 region has 17 residues. V was pared by 8 bases and J by 4 bases, with 16 bases of the junction left unmatched. Looked up from germline, CDR1 is MNHGY and CDR2 is SAAAGT. The CDR3 reads CASRTRQGTGQNQPQHF. DNA of the CDR3: TGTGCCAGCCGTACTCGACAGGGGACGGGACAGAATCAGCCCCAGCATTTT.

The rearrangement links TRBV19 to TRBJ2-1; D ambiguous. In germline, CDR1 is LNHDA, CDR2 SQIVND (reference sequence). V lost 7 bases and J 8 bases, leaving 12 bases between the germline ends. The CDR3 runs to 12 residues. Here the CDR3 reads CASIGQTYEQFF. The CDR3 DNA follows: TGTGCCAGTATTGGTCAGACCTATGAGCAGTTCTTC.

The V call is TRBV10-3, the J call TRBJ2-3; the match to TRBD2 covers 8 bases. Per germline, CDR1 ENHRY and CDR2 SYGVKD. The CDR3 length is 15 residues. The ends lost 2 bases at V and 4 bases at J; junction bases unmatched: 5. CDR3 protein: CAISERGGVSDTQYF. The CDR3 DNA sequence: TGTGCCATCAGTGAGCGGGGGGGCGTGTCAGATACGCAGTATTTT.

The chain uses TRBV30 and TRBJ1-1; D ambiguous. Trimming pared 3 bases from V and 3 bases from J, leaving 11 bases between. Germline V CDR1 and CDR2: GTSNPN, SVGIG (reference sequence). The CDR3 is 13 residues long. The CDR3 nucleotides are TGTGCCTGGAGCCCTAACGGGGACACTGAAGCTTTCTTT. Translation gives CAWSPNGDTEAFF.

The rearrangement uses TRBV11-3 and TRBJ2-1; a weak D match, TRBD2 (5 bases). There are 14 residues in the CDR3. V was clipped by 4 bases and J by 4 bases, with 11 bases between them. CDR1 SGHNT and CDR2 YENEEA come from the germline V gene. CDR3 nucleotide sequence: TGTGCCAGCAGCTCTGGGGTAGCGTACAATGAGCAGTTCTTC. Its translation: CASSSGVAYNEQFF.

The V and J genes are TRBV5-1 and TRBJ2-1; TRBD2 aligns across 8 bases. The J segment lost 4 bases and the V segment lost 2 bases, leaving 5 bases of the junction unmatched. This CDR3 has 15 residues. In germline, CDR1 is SGHRS, CDR2 YFSETQ. CDR3 in amino acids: CASSFLAGTYNEQFF. CDR3 DNA sequence: TGCGCCAGCAGCTTTTTAGCGGGAACTTACAATGAGCAGTTCTTC.

The chain couples TRBV12-5 to TRBJ1-1; D unresolved. The germline gives CDR1 LGHNT, CDR2 FRNRAP. V dropped 6 bases and J dropped 8 bases, with 10 bases sitting between them. The CDR3 spans 11 residues. The CDR3 region is CASGRRLEAFF. Written as DNA, the CDR3 is TGTGCTAGTGGCCGGCGACTGGAAGCTTTCTTT.

The chain has TRBV19 and TRBJ1-2; no clear D. Germline CDR1 reads LNHDA; CDR2 reads SQIVND (reference sequence). This CDR3 is built from 14 residues. V lost 3 bases to trimming and J lost 6 bases, with 14 bases between them. The CDR3 region has the DNA TGTGCCAGTAGTATCTGGTCCGGGGAGCATGGCTACACCTTC. Translated, it gives CASSIWSGEHGYTF.

The V and J genes are TRBV6-7 and TRBJ2-1; 8 positions match TRBD1. TRBV6-7 is known as an ORF, though its function is uncertain. Unmatched junction bases numbered 7, after V lost 6 bases and J lost 6 bases. The CDR3 is 14 amino acids. The CDR3 reads CASRHRGNGNEQFF. CDR3 sequence (DNA): TGTGCCAGCAGGCACAGGGGGAACGGCAATGAGCAGTTCTTC.

This chain's CDR3 is CASSIVGSGGNEQFF. The DNA for the CDR3 is TGTGCCAGTAGTATAGTGGGGTCGGGGGGCAATGAGCAGTTCTTC. This chain joins TRBV19 and TRBJ2-1; 7 nucleotides match TRBD2. CDR1 LNHDA and CDR2 SQIVND come from the germline V gene (reference sequence). CDR3 length: 15 residues. The V segment lost 1 base and the J segment 6 bases; nucleotides outside the gene matches: 6.

V is TRBV19 and J is TRBJ2-2, with D hard to call. The CDR3 has 13 amino acids. The germline V gene has CDR1 LNHDA and CDR2 SQIVND (reference sequence). The ends were cut back, 4 bases at V and 5 bases at J, with 8 bases in the middle. CDR3 sequence reads: CASSTWGTGELFF. CDR3 sequence (DNA): TGTGCCAGTAGTACCTGGGGTACCGGGGAGCTGTTTTTT. The whole variable domain, filled in from reference TRBV19 and TRBJ2-2, reads DGGITQSPKYLFRKEGQNVTLSCEQNLNHDAMYWYRQDPGQGLRLIYYSQIVNDFQKGDIAEGYSVSREKKESFPLTVTSAQKNPTAFYLCASSTWGTGELFFGEGSRLTVL.

The V call is TRBV22-1, the J call TRBJ2-7; the D call in the table, TRBD1, was not verified against the DNA. TRBV22-1 is deemed a pseudogene. There are 12 residues in the CDR3. The CDR3 sequence: CASSLQRGEQYF. CDR3 in DNA: TGTGCCAGCAGCCTACAAAGGGGCGAGCAGTACTTC.

This chain links TRBV6-9 with TRBJ1-4; D call uncertain. Germline V gene lookup returns CDR1 MNHGY and CDR2 SVAAGI. The CDR3 runs 11 residues. V shed 5 bases and J shed 6 bases, with 4 bases lying between them. This CDR3 reads CASSRYEKLFF. CDR3 DNA: TGTGCCAGCAGTCGATATGAAAAACTGTTTTTT.

V and J are TRBV15 and TRBJ2-7, with D possibly matching TRBD1 (6 bases). The CDR3 length is 15 residues. With 0 bases removed from V and 1 base from J, the gap between germline ends came to 10 bases. Germline V lookup: CDR1 LNHNV, CDR2 YYDKDF (reference sequence). The CDR3 DNA follows: TGTGCCACCAGCAGAGATGGACAGTTATCCTACGAGCAGTACTTC. Its protein product is CATSRDGQLSYEQYF.

V and J are TRBV18 and TRBJ2-1, with TRBD2 identical over 13 bases. The CDR3 sequence is 14 residues long. J lost 8 bases, V lost 10 bases, and 8 bases had no gene match. CDR1 and CDR2 (germline): KGHSH, LQKENI. The CDR3 DNA sequence: TGTGCCACCCTCCGGACTAGCGGGAGCTATGAGCAGTTCTTC. Residues: CATLRTSGSYEQFF.

The chain joins TRBV6-8 to TRBJ2-2; 11 nucleotides align to TRBD1. The ends lost 5 bases at V and 3 bases at J; junction bases unmatched: 5. The CDR3 runs 16 residues. CDR1 is MNHGY and CDR2 is SAAAGT in the germline V gene. CDR3 protein: CASSNGQGADTGELFF. In DNA form, the CDR3 reads TGTGCCAGCAGTAACGGACAGGGGGCCGACACCGGGGAGCTGTTTTTT.

This clone was seen just once. V usage is TRBV19 and J usage is TRBJ2-1, with D perhaps given as TRBD1 or TRBD2 (6 bases each). V dropped 5 bases and J dropped 1 base, with 12 bases sitting between them. This CDR3 spans 15 amino acids. Germline V gene data show CDR1 as LNHDA and CDR2 as SQIVND (reference sequence). The CDR3 nucleotides are TGTGCCAGTAGTGGGGGGCAGGGATCCTACAATGAGCAGTTCTTC. It codes for CASSGGQGSYNEQFF.

The rearrangement uses TRBV19 and TRBJ1-2; no clear D. CDR1 LNHDA and CDR2 SQIVND come from the germline V gene (reference sequence). The V end lost 7 bases, the J end lost 4 bases, and 10 bases lay between the germline ends. The CDR3 covers 12 residues. This CDR3 reads CASNEEIYGYTF. The CDR3 DNA reads as TGTGCCAGTAACGAGGAAATCTATGGCTACACCTTC. The whole variable domain, filled in from reference TRBV19 and TRBJ1-2, reads DGGITQSPKYLFRKEGQNVTLSCEQNLNHDAMYWYRQDPGQGLRLIYYSQIVNDFQKGDIAEGYSVSREKKESFPLTVTSAQKNPTAFYLCASNEEIYGYTFGSGTRLTVV.

The CDR3 coding sequence is TGCGCCAGCAGCTCATCCCGGGGTGGGGTTGCCACTGAAGCTTTCTTT. Translated: CASSSSRGGVATEAFF. The chain employs TRBV5-1 and TRBJ1-1; D gene unclear. The CDR3 loop spans 16 amino acids. V lost 3 bases, J lost 4 bases, and 19 bases lay in between. Germline assignment: CDR1 SGHRS and CDR2 YFSETQ.

This clone was seen only once. The chain carries TRBV11-3 and TRBJ1-6; no firm D call. Trimming pared 4 bases from V and 0 bases from J, leaving 19 bases between. Germline V lookup: CDR1 SGHNT, CDR2 YENEEA. CDR3 length: 19 residues. The CDR3 DNA sequence: TGTGCCAGCAGCTACCGGACTACACGGGAAAGCTCCTATAATTCACCCCTCCACTTT. Translation gives CASSYRTTRESSYNSPLHF.

V gene TRBV16 combines with J gene TRBJ2-1; D is possibly TRBD2 (6 bases). Germline CDR1 and CDR2: KGHSY and FQNENV. The CDR3 has 16 amino acids. With 4 bases removed from V and 0 bases from J, the gap between germline ends came to 13 bases. The CDR3 sequence is CASSRLGSRSYNEQFF. Here the CDR3 DNA reads TGTGCCAGCAGCCGACTAGGATCCCGCTCCTACAATGAGCAGTTCTTC. The full variable domain, completed using reference TRBV16 and TRBJ2-1, is GEEVAQTPKHLVRGEGQKAKLYCAPIKGHSYVFWYQQVLKNEFKFLISFQNENVFDETGMPKERFSAKCLPNSPCSLEIQATKLEDSAVYFCASSRLGSRSYNEQFFGPGTRLTVL.

The chain has TRBV6-8 and TRBJ1-1; 7 bases agree with TRBD1. V shed 10 bases, J shed 1 base, and the junction held 3 bases outside the gene matches. The CDR3 runs 12 residues. In germline, CDR1 is MNHGY, CDR2 SAAAGT. In DNA form, the CDR3 reads TGTGCCACCCGACAGGGGAACACTGAAGCTTTCTTT. It codes for CATRQGNTEAFF.

The chain combines TRBV10-2 with TRBJ2-7, with 9 bases that match TRBD2. The CDR3 loop spans 14 amino acids. The trim removed 6 bases at V and 1 base at J, leaving 4 bases unmatched. The germline CDR1 and CDR2 sequences are WSHSY and SAAADI. CDR3 sequence: CASRGLAESYEQYF. DNA of the CDR3: TGCGCCAGCAGGGGACTAGCCGAGTCCTACGAGCAGTACTTC.

V gene TRBV6-8 combines with J gene TRBJ1-5; D gene uncertain. CDR3 size: 12 residues. Trimming removed 9 bases from V and 1 base from J, with 7 bases in between. Germline V gene sequence: CDR1 MNHGY, CDR2 SAAAGT. CDR3 sequence reads: CASGRSNQPQHF. The CDR3 DNA follows: TGTGCCAGTGGCCGGAGCAATCAGCCCCAGCATTTT.

The V and J genes are TRBV18 and TRBJ2-3; D unresolved. Germline V gene lookup returns CDR1 KGHSH and CDR2 LQKENI. This CDR3 has 13 amino acids. Trimming removed 1 base from V and 6 bases from J, with 8 bases in between. The CDR3 sequence is CASSPRSADTQYF. CDR3 bases: TGTGCCAGCTCACCACGGTCTGCGGATACGCAGTATTTT.

The rearrangement uses TRBV22-1 and TRBJ2-5; TRBD2 reflects the table's D call only, with no check against the DNA. TRBV22-1 is shown as a pseudogene. This CDR3 region has 13 residues. The CDR3 coding sequence is TGTGCCAGCAGTTTGCGGCGGGGAGAGACCCAGTACTTC. Residues: CASSLRRGETQYF.

The rearrangement uses TRBV25-1 and TRBJ1-1; D not certain. Germline loops: CDR1 MGHDK, CDR2 SYGVNS. The CDR3 totals 12 residues. With 8 bases removed from V and 4 bases from J, the gap between germline ends came to 11 bases. CDR3 region: CASRLTLTEAFF. CDR3 DNA: TGTGCCAGCCGACTGACACTCACTGAAGCTTTCTTT.